Given below is one T cell receptor beta chain in context. The sample belongs to a study of T cell changes during pregnancy in multiple sclerosis. TCRdb keeps only in-frame clones here, not all; method: immunoSEQ multiplex PCR. The sample consists of about 68,000 clones, about nine tenths of them appearing once. This specimen consisted of peripheral blood, obtained in the third trimester of pregnancy. This TCR was recovered from a female donor with multiple sclerosis, enrolled in a pregnancy study.

CDR3 bases: TGCAGCGTTGAAGAGGGGGGGCGAGAAAAACTGTTTTTT. It specifies CSVEEGGREKLFF. The rearrangement joins TRBV29-1 to TRBJ1-4, with D maybe TRBD1 (6 bases). CDR3 length: 13 residues. Trimming removed 0 bases at V and 8 bases at J, with 10 bases between. Germline V gives CDR1 SQVTM, CDR2 ANQGSEA.